The rows below give T cell receptor beta chains drawn from one sample of a study of immune evolution from preneoplasia to lung adenocarcinoma. Assay: immunoSEQ multiplex PCR; the TCRdb copy retains only in-frame clones and omits some. The sample shows just over 4,000 clones, roughly 89% of them seen only once. The sample consisted of FFPE minimally invasive lung adenocarcinoma tissue. The receptor set was obtained from a donor at least 70 years old with lung adenocarcinoma. Both conserved end residues are part of each CDR3. Each record gives: V gene, J gene, D gene, clone size, CDR3 DNA, CDR3 protein. A D gene is named only where the DNA matches it firmly. Not every row has a clone size; where given, it reads once, few, many or a size class.

TRBV28	TRBJ1-5	.	.	TGTGCCAGCAGTTTCGGGGGGGGCAGCAATCAGCCCCAGCATTTT	CASSFGGGSNQPQHF
TRBV28	TRBJ2-2	.	.	TGTGCCAGCCTACCCGGGTCCATGGCCGGGGAGCTGTTTTTT	CASLPGSMAGELFF
TRBV2	TRBJ1-3	.	.	TGTGCCAGCAGTTGGACCTCTGGAAACACCATATATTTT	CASSWTSGNTIYF
TRBV5-4	TRBJ2-5	.	.	TGTGCCAGCAGCCTAGACTGGCAAGAGACCCAGTACTTC	CASSLDWQETQYF
TRBV29-1	TRBJ2-5	.	few	TGCAGCGCAGTGACAGGCGCGACCCAGTACTTC	CSAVTGATQYF
TRBV6-4	TRBJ1-2	TRBD1	.	TGTGCCAGCAGTGACTCGGCCGGGACAGGGGCAAATGGCTACACCTTC	CASSDSAGTGANGYTF
TRBV9	TRBJ1-1	.	.	TGTGCCAGCAGCGTCACAGGGAACACTGAAGCTTTCTTT	CASSVTGNTEAFF
TRBV2	TRBJ2-7	TRBD1	.	TGTGCCAGCAGTTCTCCGGGACAGGGAATCCACGAGCAGTACTTC	CASSSPGQGIHEQYF
TRBV27	TRBJ2-1	.	.	TGTGCCAGCGGAGTCAGTCCTTACAATGAGCAGTTCTTC	CASGVSPYNEQFF
TRBV5-1	TRBJ2-1	TRBD2	.	TGCGCCAGCAGCCCAGGACTAGAATCAAATGAGCAGTTCTTC	CASSPGLESNEQFF
TRBV6-5	TRBJ2-1	.	.	TGTGCCAGCAGTTTGGTACTTAACAATGAGCAGTTCTTC	CASSLVLNNEQFF
TRBV7-8	TRBJ2-1	.	few	TGTGCCAGCAGCTTAGCGAACATGGGGCAGTTCTTC	CASSLANMGQFF
TRBV6-6	TRBJ2-7	TRBD1	.	TGTGCCAGCAGTTTGGGACAGTACCTTTACTTC	CASSLGQYLYF
TRBV4-2	TRBJ2-3	TRBD2	.	TGTGCCAGCAGCCAGGACTTACTAGCGGAGACCACAGATACGCAGTATTTT	CASSQDLLAETTDTQYF
TRBV11-2	TRBJ2-2	.	.	TGTGCCAGCAGCTTAGGACTGAACACCGGGGAGCTGTTTTTT	CASSLGLNTGELFF
TRBV10-3	TRBJ2-1	.	.	TGTGCCACATCCGGGACGGCCTCCTACAATGAGCAGTTCTTC	CATSGTASYNEQFF
TRBV4-1	TRBJ2-7	TRBD2	.	TGCGCCAGCAGCCAAGAACCGTCAGCGGGAGGGGTTCGCGAGCAGTACTTC	CASSQEPSAGGVREQYF
TRBV30	TRBJ2-5	.	.	TGTGCCTGGAGTGCCCTCGGGGAGACCCAGTACTTC	CAWSALGETQYF
TRBV28	TRBJ2-7	.	.	TGTGCCAGCAGTCTCACCAACTACGAGCAGTACTTC	CASSLTNYEQYF
TRBV7-3	TRBJ2-1	TRBD1	.	TGTGCCAGCAGCGAGGGACAGTGGTCTGAGCAGTTCTTC	CASSEGQWSEQFF
TRBV28	TRBJ2-3	TRBD2	.	TGTGCCAGCAGTCTTACCACAATACTAGCGGGAGGAACAGATACGCAGTATTTT	CASSLTTILAGGTDTQYF
TRBV9	TRBJ2-1	.	.	TGTGCCAGCAGTATTACTAGTTACAATGAGCAGTTCTTC	CASSITSYNEQFF
TRBV11-3	TRBJ2-3	.	.	TGTGCCACCACTAGCACAGATACGCAGTATTTT	CATTSTDTQYF
TRBV19	TRBJ2-1	.	.	TGTGCCAGTACGGACAGTTACAATGAGCAGTTCTTC	CASTDSYNEQFF
TRBV5-6	TRBJ2-1	.	.	TGTGCCAGCAGCCAGAATCGGTTCTTC	CASSQNRFF